This TCR beta chain was observed in a study of shared clonotypes between healthy human individuals. The trim removed 1 base at V and 2 bases at J, leaving 5 bases unmatched. CDR3 length equals 15 residues. Germline V gene lookup returns CDR1 SGHTA and CDR2 FQGNSA. With respect to this clone: Other DNA sequences from this sample encode an identical CDR3 as well.

Here immunoSEQ multiplex PCR was the method, and the copy in TCRdb shows in-frame clones only, minus some. The table records around 1 million clones, less than 85% of them present only once. Sequencing used memory CD4+ T cells sorted from blood. Subset reported: CD45RA-negative fraction. This receptor was identified in a man between 18 and 29 years old in good health. V is TRBV7-2 and J is TRBJ2-7; TRBD2 aligns across 7 bases. CDR3: CASSLGSGSPYEQYF. In DNA, the CDR3 is TGTGCCAGCAGCTTAGGTAGCGGGTCCCCCTACGAGCAGTACTTC.